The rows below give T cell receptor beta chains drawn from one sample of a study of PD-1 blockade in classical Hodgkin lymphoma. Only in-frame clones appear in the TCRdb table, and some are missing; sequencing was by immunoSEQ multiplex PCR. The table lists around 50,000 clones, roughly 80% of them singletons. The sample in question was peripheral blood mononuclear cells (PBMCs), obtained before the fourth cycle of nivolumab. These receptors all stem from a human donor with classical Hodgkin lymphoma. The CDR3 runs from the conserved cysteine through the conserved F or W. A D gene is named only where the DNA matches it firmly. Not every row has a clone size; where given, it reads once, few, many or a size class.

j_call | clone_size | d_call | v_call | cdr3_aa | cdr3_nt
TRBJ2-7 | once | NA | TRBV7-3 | CASSSLRRPSGSYEQYF | TGTGCCAGCAGCTCCCTTCGGAGGCCGTCGGGAAGCTACGAGCAGTACTTC
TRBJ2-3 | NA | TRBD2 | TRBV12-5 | CASGRDTSGRTDTQYF | TGTGCTAGTGGTCGCGATACTAGCGGGAGAACAGATACGCAGTATTTT
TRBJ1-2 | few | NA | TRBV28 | CATCEAGAALNYGYTF | TGTGCCACATGTGAGGCAGGCGCAGCTCTAAACTATGGCTACACCTTC
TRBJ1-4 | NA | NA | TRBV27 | CASSSYPSEKLFF | TGTGCCAGCAGTTCCTATCCCAGTGAAAAACTGTTTTTT
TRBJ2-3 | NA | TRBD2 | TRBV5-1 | CASSSAGSGRLDTQYF | TGCGCCAGCAGCTCCGCAGGTAGCGGGAGGTTAGATACGCAGTATTTT
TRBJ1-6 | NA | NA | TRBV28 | CASNSFFRDYNSPLHF | TGTGCCAGCAACTCTTTCTTTAGGGACTATAATTCACCCCTCCACTTT
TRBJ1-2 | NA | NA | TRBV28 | CASSSAFNRYGYTF | TGTGCCAGCAGTTCTGCCTTTAATCGGTATGGCTACACCTTC
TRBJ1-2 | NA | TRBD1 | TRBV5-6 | CASSLTGVDYGYTF | TGTGCCAGCAGCTTGACAGGGGTGGACTATGGCTACACCTTC
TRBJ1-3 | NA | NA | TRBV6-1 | CASSELTGTGNTIYF | TGTGCCAGCAGTGAATTAACAGGGACTGGAAACACCATATATTTT
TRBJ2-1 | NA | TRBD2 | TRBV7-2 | CASSSWAGGPFVYNEQFF | TGTGCCAGCAGCTCGTGGGCGGGAGGGCCTTTTGTCTACAATGAGCAGTTCTTC
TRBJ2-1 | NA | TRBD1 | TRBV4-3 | CASSQDRDRGHEQFF | TGCGCCAGCAGCCAAGATAGGGACAGGGGGCATGAGCAGTTCTTC
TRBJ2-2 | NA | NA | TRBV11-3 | CASSLVIGELFF | TGTGCCAGCAGCTTAGTGATCGGGGAGCTGTTTTTT
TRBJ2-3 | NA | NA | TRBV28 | CASSLISYRFPSTADTQYF | TGTGCCAGCAGTTTAATTTCCTACAGGTTCCCCTCTACCGCAGATACGCAGTATTTT
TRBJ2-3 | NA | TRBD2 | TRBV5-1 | CASSLGLAGGSTDTQYF | TGCGCCAGCAGCTTGGGTTTAGCGGGAGGATCGACAGATACGCAGTATTTT
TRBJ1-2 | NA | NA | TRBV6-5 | CASSSTPNYGYTF | TGTGCCAGCAGTTCGACACCTAACTATGGCTACACCTTC
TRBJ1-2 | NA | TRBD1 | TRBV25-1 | CASRKGGQGASYGYTF | TGTGCCAGCCGGAAAGGGGGACAGGGGGCTTCCTATGGCTACACCTTC
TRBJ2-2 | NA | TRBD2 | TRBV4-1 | CASSQRLAGEDTGELFF | TGCGCCAGCAGCCAACGACTAGCGGGAGAGGACACCGGGGAGCTGTTTTTT
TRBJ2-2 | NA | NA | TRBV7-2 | CASSLGAEGTGELFF | TGTGCCAGCAGCTTAGGTGCAGAAGGTACCGGGGAGCTGTTTTTT
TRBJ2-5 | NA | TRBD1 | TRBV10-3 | CAISPGQDPIGTQYF | TGTGCCATCAGTCCGGGACAGGACCCAATCGGGACCCAGTACTTC
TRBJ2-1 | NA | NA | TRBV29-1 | CSVVVRRDNEQFF | TGCAGCGTTGTTGTGCGGAGGGACAATGAGCAGTTCTTC
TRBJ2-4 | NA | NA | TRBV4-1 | CASSQQEAAKNIQYF | TGCGCCAGCAGCCAGCAAGAGGCAGCCAAAAACATTCAGTACTTC
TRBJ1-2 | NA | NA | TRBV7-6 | CASSPTGHSNYGYTF | TGTGCCAGCAGCCCAACGGGACACTCTAACTATGGCTACACCTTC
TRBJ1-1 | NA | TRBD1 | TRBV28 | CASSLTGQGRATEAFF | TGTGCCAGCAGTCTCACGGGACAGGGAAGGGCCACTGAAGCTTTCTTT
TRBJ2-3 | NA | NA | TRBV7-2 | CASSYSGEVPSTDTQYF | TGTGCCAGCAGCTATTCAGGAGAAGTACCAAGCACAGATACGCAGTATTTT
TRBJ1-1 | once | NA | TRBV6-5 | CASSSLPGTEAFF | TGTGCCAGCAGTTCCCTCCCGGGGACTGAAGCTTTCTTT
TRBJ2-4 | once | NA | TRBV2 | CASSDIPQNIQYF | TGTGCCAGCAGTGACATCCCCCAAAACATTCAGTACTTC
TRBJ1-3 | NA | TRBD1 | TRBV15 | CATSRGGTTGGGNTIYF | TGTGCCACCAGCCGCGGGGGAACGACAGGGGGTGGAAACACCATATATTTT
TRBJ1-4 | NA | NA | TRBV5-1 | CASSLTANEKLFF | TGCGCCAGCAGCTTGACAGCTAATGAAAAACTGTTTTTT
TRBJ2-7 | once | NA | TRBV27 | CASSFSPTAAYEQYF | TGTGCCAGCAGTTTCTCCCCGACGGCAGCCTACGAGCAGTACTTC
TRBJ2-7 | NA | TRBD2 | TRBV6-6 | CASSNAGGPYEQYF | TGTGCCAGCAGTAATGCGGGAGGGCCCTACGAGCAGTACTTC
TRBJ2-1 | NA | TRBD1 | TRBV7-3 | CASSPPGTGTEQFF | TGTGCCAGCAGCCCCCCGGGGACAGGGACTGAGCAGTTCTTC
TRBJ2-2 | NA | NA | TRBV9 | CASSTLTGNTGELFF | TGTGCCAGCAGCACCTTGACAGGGAACACCGGGGAGCTGTTTTTT
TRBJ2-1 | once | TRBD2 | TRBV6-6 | CASSGRSSYNEQFF | TGTGCCTCTAGCGGCCGAAGCTCCTACAATGAGCAGTTCTTC
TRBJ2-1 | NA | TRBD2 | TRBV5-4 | CASISGGTSVYNEQFF | TGTGCCAGCATCAGTGGCGGGACTAGCGTATACAATGAGCAGTTCTTC
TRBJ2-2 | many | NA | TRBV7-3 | CASSLTAGMNTGELFF | TGTGCCAGCAGCTTAACGGCGGGCATGAACACCGGGGAGCTGTTTTTT
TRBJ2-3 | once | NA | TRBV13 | CASSEDPHTQYF | TGTGCCAGCAGTGAGGACCCACATACGCAGTATTTT
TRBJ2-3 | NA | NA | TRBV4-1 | CASSQKGRTDTQYF | TGCGCCAGCAGCCAAAAAGGGCGCACAGATACGCAGTATTTT
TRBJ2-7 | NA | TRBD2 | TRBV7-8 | CASSLVAGVGHEQYF | TGTGCCAGCAGCTTAGTAGCGGGAGTTGGCCACGAGCAGTACTTC
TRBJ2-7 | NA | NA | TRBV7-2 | CASSFRTGVYEQYF | TGTGCCAGCAGCTTCCGGACGGGGGTCTACGAGCAGTACTTC
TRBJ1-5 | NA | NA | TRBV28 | CASRVDGNQPQHF | TGTGCCAGCAGAGTGGACGGCAATCAGCCCCAGCATTTT
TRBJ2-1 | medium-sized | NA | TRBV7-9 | CASSQGWSATQYNEQFF | TGTGCCAGCAGCCAGGGCTGGAGCGCCACCCAATACAATGAGCAGTTCTTC
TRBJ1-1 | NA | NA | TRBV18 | CASSPPAGNTEAFF | TGTGCCAGCTCACCACCGGCAGGGAACACTGAAGCTTTCTTT
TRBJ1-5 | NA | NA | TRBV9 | CASSPRHKNQPQHF | TGTGCCAGCAGCCCCCGGCACAAAAATCAGCCCCAGCATTTT
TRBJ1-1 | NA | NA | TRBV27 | CASSPPRPEAFF | TGTGCCAGCAGTCCCCCCAGACCGGAAGCTTTCTTT
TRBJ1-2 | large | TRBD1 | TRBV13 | CASSLVPGQGAVGYTF | TGTGCCAGCAGCTTAGTCCCGGGACAGGGGGCAGTTGGCTACACCTTC
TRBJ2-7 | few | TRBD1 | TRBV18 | CASSPRTGKYEQYF | TGTGCCAGCTCACCACGGACAGGGAAATACGAGCAGTACTTC
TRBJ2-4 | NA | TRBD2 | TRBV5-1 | CASSLGSGINIQYF | TGCGCCAGCAGCTTGGGGAGCGGGATAAACATTCAGTACTTC
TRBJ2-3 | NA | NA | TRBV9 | CASSVGFRVSRTDTQYF | TGTGCCAGCAGCGTAGGTTTCCGGGTCTCGCGCACAGATACGCAGTATTTT
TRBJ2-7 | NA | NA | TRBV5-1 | CASTMGQVNDEQYF | TGCGCCAGCACGATGGGGCAGGTTAACGACGAGCAGTACTTC
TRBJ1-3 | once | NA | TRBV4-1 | CASSRLGGTGNTIYF | TGCGCCAGCAGCCGGCTCGGAGGTACTGGAAACACCATATATTTT
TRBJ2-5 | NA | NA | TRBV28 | CASSLWDSQETQYF | TGTGCCAGCAGTTTATGGGACAGCCAAGAGACCCAGTACTTC
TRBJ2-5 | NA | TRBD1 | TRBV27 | CASSLGTGGILRGTQYF | TGTGCCAGCAGTTTAGGGACAGGGGGCATCTTACGGGGGACCCAGTACTTC
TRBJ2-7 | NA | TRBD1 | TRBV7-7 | CASSPGTGSGEQYF | TGTGCTAGCAGCCCAGGGACAGGTTCGGGCGAGCAGTACTTC
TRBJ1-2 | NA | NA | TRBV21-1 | CASSKAVLLYGYTF | TGTGCCAGCAGCAAAGCGGTACTCCTCTATGGCTACACCTTC
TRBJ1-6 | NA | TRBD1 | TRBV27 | CASSFLRTGGFSPLHF | TGTGCCAGCAGTTTCCTCAGGACAGGGGGCTTTTCACCCCTCCACTTT